This TCR beta chain appears in the sequencing data of a study of CD8+ T cells in alopecia areata. This clone appeared a few times. Genes and germline come from the mouse. Sequencing ends 4 residues short of the CDR3 end; the germline J gene provides the rest. The same CDR3 can be traced to other DNA sequences in this sample. Germline V lookup: CDR1 LGHNA, CDR2 YNLKQL (reference sequence). This CDR3 is built from 14 residues. V lost 4 bases to trimming and J lost 3 bases; unmatched junction nucleotides: 5. The sequencing template was cDNA reverse transcribed from extracted RNA. Method: immunoSEQ multiplex PCR; TCRdb's copy keeps in-frame clones and lacks some. The sample includes 250,000 or so clones, none of them occurring once. The study sorted pooled cutaneous lymph node cells by CD4, CD8alpha, NKG2D, NKG2ACE and other markers.

The chain uses TRBV5 and TRBJ2-7; TRBD2 agrees at 8 bases. The TCR originated in a C3H/HeJ mouse with alopecia areata. MHC haplotype of the mouse line: H2-k. Material for sequencing was CD4+ T cells sorted from a lymph node. The sequenced part of the CDR3 DNA is TGTGCCAGCAGCCCCCGGACTGGGAGCTAT. Encoded protein: CASSPRTGSY. The complete CDR3 protein is CASSPRTGSYEQYF.